The 5 T cell receptor beta chains below were found in one sample sequenced in a study of cytomegalovirus exposure and HLA in healthy donors. PCR employed 60 Vbeta and 13 Jbeta primers. TCRdb keeps only in-frame clones here, not all; method: immunoSEQ multiplex PCR. The sample's table shows 100,000 to 150,000 clones. Sequencing input: PBMCs. The origin of the receptors is a woman aged 40 to 55 in good health and CMV-seropositive.

The chain recombines TRBV7-3 with TRBJ1-2; possible D gene TRBD1, 5 bases. The CDR3 consists of 13 residues. Trimming removed 5 bases from V and 4 bases from J, with 11 bases in between. Germline loops: CDR1 SGHTA, CDR2 FQGTGA. The CDR3: CASSLETAYGYTF. As DNA, the CDR3 is TGTGCCAGCAGCCTCGAGACAGCCTATGGCTACACCTTC.

J is TRBJ2-3 and V is TRBV11-3, with D perhaps TRBD1 (6 bases). CDR3 length: 19 residues. Between the trimmed V and J ends, which lost 3 bases and 2 bases, there was a span of 24 bases. The germline V gene encodes CDR1 SGHNT and CDR2 YENEEA. In DNA form, the CDR3 reads TGTGCCAGCAGCTTTTGGACCCCACCAAGCAGGGGCATCACAGATACGCAGTATTTT. Encoded protein: CASSFWTPPSRGITDTQYF.

J is TRBJ1-4 and V is TRBV5-4; 9 bases are a match to TRBD1. The V gene's germline CDR1 is SGHNT and CDR2 YYREEE (reference sequence). V dropped 4 bases and J dropped 5; count of bases not matched to a gene: 3. The CDR3 loop spans 14 amino acids. CDR3 in amino acids: CASSATGGNEKLFF. The DNA for the CDR3 is TGTGCCAGCAGCGCGACAGGGGGGAATGAAAAACTGTTTTTT. Variable domain in full (rest from reference TRBV5-4 and TRBJ1-4): ETGVTQSPTHLIKTRGQQVTLRCSSQSGHNTVSWYQQALGQGPQFIFQYYREEENGRGNFPPRFSGLQFPNYSSELNVNALELDDSALYLCASSATGGNEKLFFGSGTQLSVL.

V is TRBV30 and J is TRBJ1-4, with D possibly TRBD1 on 5 matching bases. This CDR3 contains 12 residues. The V gene lost 4 bases and the J gene lost 6 bases, with 9 bases spanning the gap. Germline CDR1 and CDR2: GTSNPN and SVGIG (reference sequence). The CDR3 reads CAWTGGDEKLFF. The CDR3 bases are TGTGCCTGGACCGGAGGGGATGAAAAACTGTTTTTT.

The chain joins TRBV19 to TRBJ2-3; 8 bases align to TRBD2. Per the germline V gene, CDR1 is LNHDA and CDR2 is SQIVND (reference sequence). This CDR3 has 15 amino acids. Unmatched junction bases numbered 6, after V lost 5 bases and J lost 2 bases. CDR3 bases: TGTGCCAGTAGTGAACTAGCGGCCAACACAGATACGCAGTATTTT. It is translated as CASSELAANTDTQYF.